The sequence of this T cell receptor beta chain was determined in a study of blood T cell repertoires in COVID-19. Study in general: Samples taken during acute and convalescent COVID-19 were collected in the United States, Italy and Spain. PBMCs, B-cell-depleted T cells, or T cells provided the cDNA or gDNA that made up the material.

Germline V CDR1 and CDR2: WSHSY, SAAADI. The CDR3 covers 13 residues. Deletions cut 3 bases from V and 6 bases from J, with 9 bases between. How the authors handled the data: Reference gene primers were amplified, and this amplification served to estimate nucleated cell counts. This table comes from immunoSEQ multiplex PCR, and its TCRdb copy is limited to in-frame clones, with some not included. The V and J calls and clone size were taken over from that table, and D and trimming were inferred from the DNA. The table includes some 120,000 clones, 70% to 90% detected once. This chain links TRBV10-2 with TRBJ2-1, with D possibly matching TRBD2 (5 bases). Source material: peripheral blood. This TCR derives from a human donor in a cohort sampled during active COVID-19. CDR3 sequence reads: CASSEWESNEQFF. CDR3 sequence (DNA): TGCGCCAGCAGTGAATGGGAGTCCAATGAGCAGTTCTTC.